This T cell receptor beta chain was identified in a study of blood T cell repertoires in COVID-19. Study information: T cells, B-cell-depleted T cells, or PBMCs supplied cDNA or gDNA.

The ends lost 2 bases at V and 7 bases at J; junction bases unmatched: 7. Germline CDR1 is LNHDA and CDR2 is SQIVND (reference sequence). This CDR3 is built from 15 residues. Clones were read by immunoSEQ multiplex PCR, and TCRdb kept only the in-frame ones, dropping some. This sample has about 200,000 clones; about nine tenths occur once, and the top ten carry under 7.5%. V is TRBV19 and J is TRBJ1-5, with 8 bases fitting TRBD1. The sequence was obtained from a man in his fifties or sixties who had recovered from COVID-19. Sequenced material: peripheral blood. The CDR3 coding sequence is TGTGCCAGTAGTATAAATCAGGGGGCGCAACAGCCCCAGCATTTT. This encodes CASSINQGAQQPQHF.